This record covers a single TCR beta chain. This record belongs to a study of blood T cell repertoires in COVID-19. Method: immunoSEQ multiplex PCR; TCRdb's copy keeps in-frame clones and lacks some. This sample carries approximately 170,000 clones, more than 80% of them seen once, and the ten largest clones take approximately 12%. Germline CDR1 LGHDT, CDR2 YNNKEL (reference sequence). With V trimmed by 3 bases and J by 8 bases, 7 bases remained unmatched. The CDR3 is made up of 15 amino acids. This TCR derives from a man between 45 and 60 years old who had recovered from COVID-19. The sequenced sample consisted of PBMCs or T cells enriched from blood (not recorded which). The chain couples TRBV3-1 (or the pseudogene TRBV3-2) to TRBJ1-6; 7 bases map to TRBD1. DNA of the CDR3: TGTGCCAGCAGCCACCGACAGGGACCGCATTCACCCCTCCACTTT. Its translation is CASSHRQGPHSPLHF.